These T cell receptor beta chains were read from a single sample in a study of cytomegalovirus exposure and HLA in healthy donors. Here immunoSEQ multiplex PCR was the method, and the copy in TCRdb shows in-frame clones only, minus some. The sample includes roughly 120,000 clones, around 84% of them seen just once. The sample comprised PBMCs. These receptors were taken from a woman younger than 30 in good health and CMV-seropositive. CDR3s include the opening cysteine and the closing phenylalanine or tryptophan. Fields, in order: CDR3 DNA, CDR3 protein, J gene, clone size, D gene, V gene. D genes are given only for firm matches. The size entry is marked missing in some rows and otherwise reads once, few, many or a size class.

cdr3_nt: TGTTCCAGCAGTGTGGGTTGGGGGTCGGGGGACACTGAAGCTTTCTTT
cdr3_aa: CSSSVGWGSGDTEAFF
j_call: TRBJ1-1
clone_size: .
d_call: .
v_call: TRBV7-9

cdr3_nt: TGTGCTAGTGGTGAGGACAGCCAAGAGACCCAGTACTTC
cdr3_aa: CASGEDSQETQYF
j_call: TRBJ2-5
clone_size: .
d_call: .
v_call: TRBV12-5

cdr3_nt: TGTGCCAGCAGCTTCGGGGGGGAGACCCAGTACTTC
cdr3_aa: CASSFGGETQYF
j_call: TRBJ2-5
clone_size: .
d_call: TRBD2
v_call: TRBV5-6

cdr3_nt: TGTGCCAGCAGCTTGGCCGGGGCAGATACGCAGTATTTT
cdr3_aa: CASSLAGADTQYF
j_call: TRBJ2-3
clone_size: .
d_call: .
v_call: TRBV11-3

cdr3_nt: TGTGCCAGCTCTTCTGGAGGGGGCAGGTCCTACGAGCAGTACTTC
cdr3_aa: CASSSGGGRSYEQYF
j_call: TRBJ2-7
clone_size: .
d_call: .
v_call: TRBV25-1

cdr3_nt: TGTGCCAGCAGCCCCTATCTAGCGGGGGGGCCGGAGACCCAGTACTTC
cdr3_aa: CASSPYLAGGPETQYF
j_call: TRBJ2-5
clone_size: .
d_call: TRBD2
v_call: TRBV13

cdr3_nt: TGTGCCTGGAGTAGGGGCAATTCACCCCTCCACTTT
cdr3_aa: CAWSRGNSPLHF
j_call: TRBJ1-6
clone_size: .
d_call: .
v_call: TRBV30

cdr3_nt: TGCGCCAGCAGCCAAAATCCGGGGACAACTAATGAAAAACTGTTTTTT
cdr3_aa: CASSQNPGTTNEKLFF
j_call: TRBJ1-4
clone_size: few
d_call: .
v_call: TRBV4-1

cdr3_nt: TGCACCAGCAGCCAGACAGGGGGCTGTCAGCCCCAGCATTTT
cdr3_aa: CTSSQTGGCQPQHF
j_call: TRBJ1-5
clone_size: .
d_call: .
v_call: TRBV1

cdr3_nt: TGTGCCAGCAGCTCGAGAATAGCGGGGGGGCCTTCCGATACGCAGTATTTT
cdr3_aa: CASSSRIAGGPSDTQYF
j_call: TRBJ2-3
clone_size: .
d_call: TRBD2
v_call: TRBV7-9

cdr3_nt: TGCGCCAGCAGCTACTCGGACAGGGGAGGGGACGAGGCTTTCTTT
cdr3_aa: CASSYSDRGGDEAFF
j_call: TRBJ1-1
clone_size: .
d_call: TRBD1
v_call: TRBV4-1

cdr3_nt: TGTGCCAGCAGCTCTAGAACTAGCGTCGAGCAGTACTTC
cdr3_aa: CASSSRTSVEQYF
j_call: TRBJ2-7
clone_size: .
d_call: TRBD2
v_call: TRBV5-4

cdr3_nt: TGTGCCAGTAGTAAGACAGGGGGCACCGGGGAGCTGTTTTTT
cdr3_aa: CASSKTGGTGELFF
j_call: TRBJ2-2
clone_size: .
d_call: TRBD1
v_call: TRBV19

cdr3_nt: TGTGCCAGCAGTGAACTAACTAGGGTTAGCTCCTACGAGCAGTACTTC
cdr3_aa: CASSELTRVSSYEQYF
j_call: TRBJ2-7
clone_size: .
d_call: .
v_call: TRBV6-1

cdr3_nt: TGCGCCAGCAGCGAACAGGGGGCCGACACCGGCAATGAGCAGTTCTTC
cdr3_aa: CASSEQGADTGNEQFF
j_call: TRBJ2-1
clone_size: .
d_call: TRBD1
v_call: TRBV5-1

cdr3_nt: TGTGCCAGCAGCTTGGACAGCCAGAAAGAGACCCAGTACTTC
cdr3_aa: CASSLDSQKETQYF
j_call: TRBJ2-5
clone_size: once
d_call: .
v_call: TRBV7-9

cdr3_nt: TGTGCCAGCAGCAGACCGACTAGCTTCTCCTACGAGCAGTACTTC
cdr3_aa: CASSRPTSFSYEQYF
j_call: TRBJ2-7
clone_size: .
d_call: TRBD2
v_call: TRBV5-4

cdr3_nt: TGTGCCAGCAGCCTGACAGGGCGCAGGGGCGAGCAGTACTTC
cdr3_aa: CASSLTGRRGEQYF
j_call: TRBJ2-7
clone_size: .
d_call: TRBD1
v_call: TRBV5-6

cdr3_nt: TGTGCCAGCAGTGCATCGGGGGAGACAAGCACAGATACGCAGTATTTT
cdr3_aa: CASSASGETSTDTQYF
j_call: TRBJ2-3
clone_size: .
d_call: .
v_call: TRBV2

cdr3_nt: TGTGCCAGCAGTAAATCGGCGGGGGGCGGGATAGCTTTCTTT
cdr3_aa: CASSKSAGGGIAFF
j_call: TRBJ1-1
clone_size: .
d_call: .
v_call: TRBV2

cdr3_nt: TGTGCCAGCAGAATGGGGGGGAGCAATCAGCCCCAGCATTTT
cdr3_aa: CASRMGGSNQPQHF
j_call: TRBJ1-5
clone_size: .
d_call: .
v_call: TRBV5-5

cdr3_nt: TGTGCCAGCAGGCCGAGACAGGGCGGCGGCACAGATACGCAGTATTTT
cdr3_aa: CASRPRQGGGTDTQYF
j_call: TRBJ2-3
clone_size: .
d_call: TRBD1
v_call: TRBV6-6